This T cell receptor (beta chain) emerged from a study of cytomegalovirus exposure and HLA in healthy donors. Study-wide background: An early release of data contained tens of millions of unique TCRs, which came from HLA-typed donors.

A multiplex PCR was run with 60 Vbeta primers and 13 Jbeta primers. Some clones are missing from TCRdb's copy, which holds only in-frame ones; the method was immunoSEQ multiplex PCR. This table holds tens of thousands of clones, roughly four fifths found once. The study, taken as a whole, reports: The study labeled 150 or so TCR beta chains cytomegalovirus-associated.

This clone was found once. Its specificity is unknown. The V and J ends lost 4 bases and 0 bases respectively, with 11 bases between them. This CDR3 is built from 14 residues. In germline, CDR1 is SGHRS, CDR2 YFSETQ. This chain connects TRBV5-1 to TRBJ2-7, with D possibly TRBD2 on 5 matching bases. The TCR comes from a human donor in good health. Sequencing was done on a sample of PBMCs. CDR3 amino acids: CASSLRRGSYEQYF. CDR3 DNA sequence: TGCGCCAGCAGCCTACGACGGGGCTCCTACGAGCAGTACTTC.